The clone carrying this T cell receptor (beta chain) was counted at least ten times. Germline-derived CDR1 and CDR2 are LNHDA and SQIVND (reference sequence). CDR3 size: 13 residues. Trimming left V 3 bases short and J 6 bases short, with 12 bases between. RNA transcripts gave rise to amplified TCR beta CDR3 regions. When the TCR CDR3 underwent first-round RT-PCR, the HTBI primer set was used. Each CDR3 protein gets one entry after TCRdb re-called the multiplex PCR reads with MiXCR. Of 700,000 or so distinct CDR3 sequences listed, more than 12% are singletons. The entry originates in a study of T cells in Graves' hyperthyroidism and ophthalmopathy. Ophthalmopathy cases scored 3 or more on the Clinical Activity Score and 4 or more on NOSPECS grade, with duration below 3 months.

Sequencing input: blood. The origin of this receptor is a woman between 50 and 59 years old with Graves' ophthalmopathy. The rearrangement joins TRBV19 to TRBJ2-7, with D tentatively TRBD2 (6 bases). Written as DNA, the CDR3 is TGTGCCAGTAGTATTTCGCGGGACGGCGAGCAGTACTTC. As protein: CASSISRDGEQYF.